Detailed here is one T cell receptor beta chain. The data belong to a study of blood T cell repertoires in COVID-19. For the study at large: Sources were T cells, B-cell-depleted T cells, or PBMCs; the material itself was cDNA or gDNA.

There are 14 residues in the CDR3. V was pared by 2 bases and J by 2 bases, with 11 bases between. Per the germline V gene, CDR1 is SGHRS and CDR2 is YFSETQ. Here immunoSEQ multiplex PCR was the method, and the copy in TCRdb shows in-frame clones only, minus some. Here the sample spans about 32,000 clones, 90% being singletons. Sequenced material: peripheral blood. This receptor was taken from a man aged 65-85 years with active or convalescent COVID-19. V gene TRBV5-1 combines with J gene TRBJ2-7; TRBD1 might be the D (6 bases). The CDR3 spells CASSLTGTPYEQYF. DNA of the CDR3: TGCGCCAGCAGCTTAACCGGGACACCCTACGAGCAGTACTTC.